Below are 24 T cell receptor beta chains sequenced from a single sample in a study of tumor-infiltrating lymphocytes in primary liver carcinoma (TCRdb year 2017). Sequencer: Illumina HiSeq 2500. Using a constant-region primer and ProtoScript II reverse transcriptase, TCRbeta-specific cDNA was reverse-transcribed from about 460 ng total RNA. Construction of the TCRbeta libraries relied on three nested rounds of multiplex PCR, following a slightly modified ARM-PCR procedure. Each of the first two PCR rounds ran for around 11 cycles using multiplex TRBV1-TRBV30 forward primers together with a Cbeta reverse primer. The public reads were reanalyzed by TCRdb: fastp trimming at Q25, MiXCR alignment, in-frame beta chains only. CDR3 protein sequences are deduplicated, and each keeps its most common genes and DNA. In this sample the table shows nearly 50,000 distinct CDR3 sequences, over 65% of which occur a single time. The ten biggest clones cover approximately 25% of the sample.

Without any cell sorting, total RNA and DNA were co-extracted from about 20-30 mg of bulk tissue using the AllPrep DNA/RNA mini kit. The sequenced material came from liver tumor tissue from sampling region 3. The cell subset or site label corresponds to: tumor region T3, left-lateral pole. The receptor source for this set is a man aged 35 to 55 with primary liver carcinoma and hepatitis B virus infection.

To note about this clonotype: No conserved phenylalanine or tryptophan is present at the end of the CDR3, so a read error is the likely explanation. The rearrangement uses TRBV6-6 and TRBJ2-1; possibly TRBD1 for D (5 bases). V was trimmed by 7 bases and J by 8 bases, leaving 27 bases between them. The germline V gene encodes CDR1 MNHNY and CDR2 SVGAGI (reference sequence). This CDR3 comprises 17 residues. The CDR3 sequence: CASIRFFRATRIDEQFL. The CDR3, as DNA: TGTGCCAGCATCAGATTTTTCAGGGCTACTCGTATCGATGAGCAGTTCTTA.

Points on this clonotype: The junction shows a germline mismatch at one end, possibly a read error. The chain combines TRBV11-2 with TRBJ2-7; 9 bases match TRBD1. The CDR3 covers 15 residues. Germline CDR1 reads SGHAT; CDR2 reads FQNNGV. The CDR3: CASSSTGGRGYGQYF. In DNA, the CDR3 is TGTGCCAGCAGCTCTACAGGGGGCCGGGGATACGGGCAGTACTTC.

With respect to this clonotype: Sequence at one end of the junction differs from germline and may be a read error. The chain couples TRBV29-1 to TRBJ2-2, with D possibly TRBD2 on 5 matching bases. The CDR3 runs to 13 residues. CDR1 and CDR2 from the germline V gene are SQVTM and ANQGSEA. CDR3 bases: TGCAGTGCGTGGCTGGTAAACACTGGGGAGCTGTATTTT. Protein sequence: CSAWLVNTGELYF.

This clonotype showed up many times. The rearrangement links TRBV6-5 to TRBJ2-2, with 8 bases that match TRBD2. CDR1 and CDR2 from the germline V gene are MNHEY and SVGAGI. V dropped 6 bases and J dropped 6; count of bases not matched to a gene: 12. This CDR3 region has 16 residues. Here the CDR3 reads CASSTPGGRGAGELFF. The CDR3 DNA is TGTGCCAGCAGCACCCCGGGGGGGAGGGGGGCCGGGGAGCTGTTTTTT.

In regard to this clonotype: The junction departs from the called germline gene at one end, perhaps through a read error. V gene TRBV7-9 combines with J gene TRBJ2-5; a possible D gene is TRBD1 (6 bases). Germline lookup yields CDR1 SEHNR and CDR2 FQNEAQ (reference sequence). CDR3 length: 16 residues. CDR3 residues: CASSLGTPPHQETQYF. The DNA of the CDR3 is TGCGCCAGCAGCCTCGGGACACCACCCCACCAAGAGACCCAGTACTTC.

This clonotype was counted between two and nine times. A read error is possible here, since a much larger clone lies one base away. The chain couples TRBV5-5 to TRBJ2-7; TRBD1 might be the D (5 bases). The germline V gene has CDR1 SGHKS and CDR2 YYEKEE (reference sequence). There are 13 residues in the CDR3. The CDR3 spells CASNLRQTYEQYF. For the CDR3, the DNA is TGTGCCAGCAACTTGAGACAGACCTACGAGCAGTACTTC.

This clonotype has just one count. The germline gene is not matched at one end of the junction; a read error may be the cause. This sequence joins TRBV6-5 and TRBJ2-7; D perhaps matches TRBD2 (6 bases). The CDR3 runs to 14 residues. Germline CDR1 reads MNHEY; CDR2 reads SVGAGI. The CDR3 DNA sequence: TGTGCCTCCAGGCCGGAGGAACTAGCATACGTGCAGTACTTC. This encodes CASRPEELAYVQYF.

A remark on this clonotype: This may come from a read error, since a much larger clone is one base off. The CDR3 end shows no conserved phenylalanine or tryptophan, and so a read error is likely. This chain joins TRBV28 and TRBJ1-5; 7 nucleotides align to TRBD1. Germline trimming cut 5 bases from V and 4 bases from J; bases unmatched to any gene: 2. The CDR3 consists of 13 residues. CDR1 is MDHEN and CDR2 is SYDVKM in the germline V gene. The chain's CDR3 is CASSRDRNQPQHL. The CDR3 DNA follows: TGTGCCAGCAGTCGGGACAGAAATCAGCCCCAGCATCTT.

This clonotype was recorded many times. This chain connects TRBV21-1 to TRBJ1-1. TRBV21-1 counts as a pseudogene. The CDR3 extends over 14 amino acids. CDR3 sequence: CASSKGGRDTEAFF. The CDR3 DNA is TGTGCCAGCAGCAAAGGGGGGAGGGACACTGAAGCTTTCTTT.

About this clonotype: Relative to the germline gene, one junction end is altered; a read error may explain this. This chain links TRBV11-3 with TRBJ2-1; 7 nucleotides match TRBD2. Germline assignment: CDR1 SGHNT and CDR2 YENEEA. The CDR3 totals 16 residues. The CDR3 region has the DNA TGTGCCAGCAGCTTATCAGGGACTGGCGGGAGAGGTGAGCAGTCCTTT. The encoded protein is CASSLSGTGGRGEQSF.

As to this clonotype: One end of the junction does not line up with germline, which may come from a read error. The CDR3 DNA sequence: TGTGTCAGCAGCTTAGAGGGACTAGCGTGGGCAGATACACAGTATTTT. It is translated as CVSSLEGLAWADTQYF. The chain links TRBV11-2 to TRBJ2-3, with 10 bases that match TRBD2. This CDR3 comprises 16 residues. Germline CDR1 SGHAT, CDR2 FQNNGV.

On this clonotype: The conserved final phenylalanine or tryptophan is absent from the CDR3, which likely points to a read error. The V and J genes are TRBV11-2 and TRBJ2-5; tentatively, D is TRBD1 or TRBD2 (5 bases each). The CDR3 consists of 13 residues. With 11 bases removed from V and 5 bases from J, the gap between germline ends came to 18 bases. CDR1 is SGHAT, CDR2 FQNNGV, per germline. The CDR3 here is CADSLAQAETQYS. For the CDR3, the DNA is TGTGCCGACAGCTTAGCGCAGGCTGAGACCCAGTACTCC.

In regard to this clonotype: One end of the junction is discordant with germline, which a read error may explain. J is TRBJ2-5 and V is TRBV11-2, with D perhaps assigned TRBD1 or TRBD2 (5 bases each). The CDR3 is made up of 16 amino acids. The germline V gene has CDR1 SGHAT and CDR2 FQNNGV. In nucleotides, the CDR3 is TGTGCCAGCAGATCCCGGGGCTTGGCCCACCATGAGAGCCAGTACTTC. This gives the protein CASRSRGLAHHESQYF.

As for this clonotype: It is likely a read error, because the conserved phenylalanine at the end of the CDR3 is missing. CDR3 sequence: CASSYTSGANVLTL. In nucleotides, the CDR3 is TGTGCCAGTAGTTACACCTCTGGGGCCAACGTCCTGACTCTC. The chain is built from TRBV6-2 or TRBV6-3 and TRBJ2-6; D is ambiguous. Germline CDR1 and CDR2: MNHEY and SVGEGT. The CDR3 has 14 amino acids.

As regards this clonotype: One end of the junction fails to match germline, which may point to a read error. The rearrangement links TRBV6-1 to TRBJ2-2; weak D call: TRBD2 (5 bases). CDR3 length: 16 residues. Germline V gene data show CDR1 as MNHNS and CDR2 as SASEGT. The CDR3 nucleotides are TGTGCCAGCAGTGAAATGGGGTTCGCGAACACCGGGAAGCTGTTTTTT. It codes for CASSEMGFANTGKLFF.

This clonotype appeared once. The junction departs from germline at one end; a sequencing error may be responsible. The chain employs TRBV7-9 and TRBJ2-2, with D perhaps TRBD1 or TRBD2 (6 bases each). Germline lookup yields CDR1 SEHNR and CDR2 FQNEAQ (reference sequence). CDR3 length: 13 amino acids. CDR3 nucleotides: TGTGCCAACAGCCAAGGGGGGACCGGGGGGCTGTTTTTT. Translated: CANSQGGTGGLFF.

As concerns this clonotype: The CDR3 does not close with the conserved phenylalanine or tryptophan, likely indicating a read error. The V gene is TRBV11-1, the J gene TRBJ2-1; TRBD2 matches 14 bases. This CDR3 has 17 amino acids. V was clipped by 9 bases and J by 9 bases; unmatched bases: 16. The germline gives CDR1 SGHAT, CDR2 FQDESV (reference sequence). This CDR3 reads CARSLGLAGEVDSEQFY. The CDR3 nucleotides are TGTGCCAGAAGCCTGGGACTAGCGGGAGAAGTTGACAGTGAGCAGTTCTAC.

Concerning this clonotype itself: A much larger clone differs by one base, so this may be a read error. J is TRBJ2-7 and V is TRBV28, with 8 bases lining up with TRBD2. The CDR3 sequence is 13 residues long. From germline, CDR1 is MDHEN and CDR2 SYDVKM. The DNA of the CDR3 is TGTGACAGCATGCAGCGGGAGACCGGAGAGCAGTACTTC. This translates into CDSMQRETGEQYF.

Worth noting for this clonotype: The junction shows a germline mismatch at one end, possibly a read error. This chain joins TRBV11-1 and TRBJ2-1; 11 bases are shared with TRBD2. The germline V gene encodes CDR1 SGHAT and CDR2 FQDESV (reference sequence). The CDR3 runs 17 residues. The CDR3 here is CARSLARPGLADNKQFF. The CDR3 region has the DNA TGTGCCCGCAGCTTAGCCCGTCCGGGACTAGCGGACAATAAGCAGTTTTTC.

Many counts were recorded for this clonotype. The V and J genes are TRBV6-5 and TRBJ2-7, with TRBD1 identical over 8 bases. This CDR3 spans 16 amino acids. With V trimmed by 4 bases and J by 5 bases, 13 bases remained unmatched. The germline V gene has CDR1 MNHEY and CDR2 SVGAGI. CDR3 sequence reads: CASSSPIQTGANEQYF. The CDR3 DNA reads TGTGCCAGCAGTTCCCCAATCCAGACAGGGGCCAACGAGCAGTACTTC.

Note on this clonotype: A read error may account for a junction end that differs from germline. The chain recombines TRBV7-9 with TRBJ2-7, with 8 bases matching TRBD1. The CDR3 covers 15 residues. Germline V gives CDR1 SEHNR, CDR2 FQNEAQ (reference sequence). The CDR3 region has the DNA TGTGTCAGCAGCCCCCTTTGGACAGGGCCCTACGAACAGTACTTC. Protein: CVSSPLWTGPYEQYF.

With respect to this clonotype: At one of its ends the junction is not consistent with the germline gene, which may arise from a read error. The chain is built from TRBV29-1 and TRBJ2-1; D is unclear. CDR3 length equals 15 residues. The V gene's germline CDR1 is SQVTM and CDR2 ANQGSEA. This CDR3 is CSVDDTRPPYNEQFF. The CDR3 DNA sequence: TGCAGCGTTGACGACACCCGGCCCCCTTACAATGAGCAATTCTTC.

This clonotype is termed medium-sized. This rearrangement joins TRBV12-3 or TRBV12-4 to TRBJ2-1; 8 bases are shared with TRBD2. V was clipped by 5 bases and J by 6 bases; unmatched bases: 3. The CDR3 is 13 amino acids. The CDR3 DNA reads TGTGCCAGCAGTCCGACTAGCGCCAATGAGCAGTTCTTC. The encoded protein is CASSPTSANEQFF.

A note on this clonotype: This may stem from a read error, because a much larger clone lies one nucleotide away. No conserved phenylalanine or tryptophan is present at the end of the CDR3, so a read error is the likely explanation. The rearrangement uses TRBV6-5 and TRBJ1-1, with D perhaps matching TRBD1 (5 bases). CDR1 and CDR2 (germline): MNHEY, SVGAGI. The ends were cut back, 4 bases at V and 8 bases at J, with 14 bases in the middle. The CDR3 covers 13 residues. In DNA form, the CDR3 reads TGTGCCAGCAGTTCCAGCAGGGTCGGGGAAGCTTTCGTT. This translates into CASSSSRVGEAFV.